This record looks at one T cell receptor beta chain sequence and its context. Looked up from germline, CDR1 is SGHAT and CDR2 is FQNNGV. With V trimmed by 3 bases and J by 3 bases, 4 bases remained unmatched. The CDR3 consists of 14 residues. Profiling relied on immunoSEQ multiplex PCR, and the TCRdb table lists in-frame clones only, not all of them. The sample holds 120,000 or so clones, around 88% seen once. The source of the sample is a study of blood T cell repertoires in COVID-19. Sequencing was done on a sample of peripheral blood. V gene TRBV11-2 combines with J gene TRBJ2-7, with 8 bases aligning to TRBD1. This receptor was obtained from a woman aged 45-60 years with active or convalescent COVID-19. CDR3 DNA sequence: TGTGCCAGCAGCTTCGGGACAGGACTCTACGAGCAGTACTTC. Translation: CASSFGTGLYEQYF.